This T cell receptor (beta chain) was found in a study of cytomegalovirus exposure and HLA in healthy donors. 13 Jbeta primers and 60 Vbeta primers were used for the PCR. Produced via immunoSEQ multiplex PCR; TCRdb's table is partial and in-frame only. Here the sample spans about 150,000 clones, 78% being singletons. Concerning this clone itself: The antigen is undetermined.

The study's findings and limits: In a later analysis, at a false discovery rate of 0.05, approximately 18,000 TCR beta sequences were associated with HLA alleles. Donors were assumed by presence/absence analyses to have roughly uniform sequencing depth. Upon later analysis, HLA-associated TCR beta chains proved more clonally expanded than other, equally common chains.

CDR1 MNHNS and CDR2 SASEGT come from the germline V gene. The CDR3 is 13 residues long. J lost 4 bases, V lost 6 bases, and 3 bases had no gene match. The source material was PBMCs. The clonotype was recovered from a male donor in good health and CMV-seronegative. J is TRBJ1-1 and V is TRBV6-1, with 9 bases aligning to TRBD1. The CDR3 reads CASRETGGTEAFF. In DNA, the CDR3 is TGTGCCAGCAGAGAGACAGGGGGCACTGAAGCTTTCTTT.